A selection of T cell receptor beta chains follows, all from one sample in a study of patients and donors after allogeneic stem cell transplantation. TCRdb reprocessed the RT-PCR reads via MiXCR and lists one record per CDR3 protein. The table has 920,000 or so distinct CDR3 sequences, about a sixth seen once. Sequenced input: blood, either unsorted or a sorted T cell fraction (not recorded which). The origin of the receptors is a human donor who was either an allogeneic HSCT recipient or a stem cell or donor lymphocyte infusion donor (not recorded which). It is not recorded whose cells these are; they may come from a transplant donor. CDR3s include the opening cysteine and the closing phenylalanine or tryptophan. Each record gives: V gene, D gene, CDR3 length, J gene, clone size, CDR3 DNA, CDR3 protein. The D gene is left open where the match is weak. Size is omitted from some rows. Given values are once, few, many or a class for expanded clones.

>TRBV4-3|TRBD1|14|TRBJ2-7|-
TGCGCCAGCAGCCAGGGGGACAGGGGTGTCGAGCAGTACTTC
CASSQGDRGVEQYF
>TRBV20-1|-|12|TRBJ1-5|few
TGCAGTGCTTGGGACAGCAATCAGCCCCAGCATTTT
CSAWDSNQPQHF
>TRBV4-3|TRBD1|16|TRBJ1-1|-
TGCGCCAGCAGCCAATTATACAGGGGCATGAACACTGAAGCTTTCTTT
CASSQLYRGMNTEAFF
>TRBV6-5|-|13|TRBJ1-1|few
TGTGCCAGCAGTTACTCGGGGCATTTCGAAGCTTTCTTT
CASSYSGHFEAFF
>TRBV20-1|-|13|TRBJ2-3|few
TGCAGTGCTAGATACAGCGCCCCAGATACGCAGTATTTT
CSARYSAPDTQYF
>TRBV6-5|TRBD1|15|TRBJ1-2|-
TGTGCCAGCAGTTCTTTAGTGAGGGGGCGCGGCGGCTACACCTTC
CASSSLVRGRGGYTF
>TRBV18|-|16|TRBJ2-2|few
TGTGCCAGCTCACCTCGACAGGGAGGGGACACCGGGGAGCTGTTTTTT
CASSPRQGGDTGELFF
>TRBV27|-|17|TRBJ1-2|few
TGTGCCAGCAGTTCTAGTTGGTCTCCGGGAGCTAACTATGGCTACACCTTC
CASSSSWSPGANYGYTF
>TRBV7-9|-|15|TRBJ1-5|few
TGTGCCAGCAGCCCCCAGGGAGCGGACAATCAGCCCCAGCATTTT
CASSPQGADNQPQHF
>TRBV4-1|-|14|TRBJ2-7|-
TGCGCCAGCAGCCAAGATCTAACAGGATTTGAGCAGTACTTC
CASSQDLTGFEQYF
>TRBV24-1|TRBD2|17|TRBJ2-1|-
TGTGCCACCAGTGATTTGAAGAGGCTAGCGGGAGGAGGTGAGCAGTTCTTC
CATSDLKRLAGGGEQFF
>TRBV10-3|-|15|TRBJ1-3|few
TGTGCCATCAGTCAGCCCGGCACCTCTGGAAACACCATATATTTT
CAISQPGTSGNTIYF
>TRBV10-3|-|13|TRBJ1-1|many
TGTGCCATCAGTGCAGCTCCTTGGGCTGAAGCTTTCTTT
CAISAAPWAEAFF
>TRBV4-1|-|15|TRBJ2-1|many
TGTGCCAGCAGCCAAGGGGGACTCGCCTACAATGAGCAGTTCTTC
CASSQGGLAYNEQFF
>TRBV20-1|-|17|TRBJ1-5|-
TGCAGTGCCGGGGATCTAGCGGGGGCCCTAAGAACAGATACGCAGCATTTT
CSAGDLAGALRTDTQHF
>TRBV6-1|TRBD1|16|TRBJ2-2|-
TGTGCCAGCAGCGCGGATTCGGGACAGGGGGCCGGGGAGCTGTTTTTT
CASSADSGQGAGELFF
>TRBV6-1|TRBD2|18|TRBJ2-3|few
TGTGCCAGCAGTCCCATGGGGAAGCGGGAGAGGAGCACAGATACGCAGTATTTT
CASSPMGKRERSTDTQYF
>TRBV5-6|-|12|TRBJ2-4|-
TGTGCCAGCAGCTTGGCCGAAAACATTCAGTACTTC
CASSLAENIQYF
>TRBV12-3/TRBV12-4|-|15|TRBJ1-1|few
TGTGCCAGCAGTTTAGCGGGACGCACTCCCACTGAAGCTTTCTTT
CASSLAGRTPTEAFF
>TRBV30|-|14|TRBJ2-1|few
TGTGCCTTGACCGAAACCAGCTCCTACAATGAGCAGTTCTTC
CALTETSSYNEQFF
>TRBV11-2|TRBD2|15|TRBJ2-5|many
TGTGCCAGCAGCTTACTAGCGGGGGCCCAAGAGACCCAGTACTTC
CASSLLAGAQETQYF
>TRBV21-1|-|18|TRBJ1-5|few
TGTGCCAGCAGCCGGGACAGGGGGCCGGATGGGAGCAATCAGCCCCAGCATTTT
CASSRDRGPDGSNQPQHF
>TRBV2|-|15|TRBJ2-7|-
TGTGCCAGCAGTTCACCAGGGTTAATTTCCTACGAGCAGTACTTC
CASSSPGLISYEQYF
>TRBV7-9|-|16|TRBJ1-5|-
TGTGCCAGCAGCGCTTCGAACAGGGCATCCCATCAGCCCCAGCATTTT
CASSASNRASHQPQHF
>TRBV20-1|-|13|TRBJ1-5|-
TGCAGTGCTAGGGAATATAGCAATCAGCCCCAGCATTTT
CSAREYSNQPQHF
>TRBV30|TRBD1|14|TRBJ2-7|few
TGTGCCTGGAGTAAAGGGGGCAGACCCATCGAGCAGTACTTC
CAWSKGGRPIEQYF
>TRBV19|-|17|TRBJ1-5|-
TGTGCCAGTAGTATTATTATGGGCGACAGCCTCAATCAGCCCCAGCATTTT
CASSIIMGDSLNQPQHF
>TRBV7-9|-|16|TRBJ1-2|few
TGTGCCACCCTCGGGAATGCAGCGTCCTCTAACTATGGCTACACCTTC
CATLGNAASSNYGYTF
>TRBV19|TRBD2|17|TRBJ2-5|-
TGTGCCAGTAGCCCCAGGACTAGCGGGGTAAGGGGAGAGACCCAGTACTTC
CASSPRTSGVRGETQYF
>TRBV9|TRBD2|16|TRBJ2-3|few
TGTGCCAGCACCCCATTAGCCAGCGGGATCACAGATACGCAGTATTTT
CASTPLASGITDTQYF
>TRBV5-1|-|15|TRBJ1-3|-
TGCGCCAGCAGCATGGACGGGACCGCTGCGGACACCATATATTTT
CASSMDGTAADTIYF
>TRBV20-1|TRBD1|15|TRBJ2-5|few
TGCAGTGCTAGAGGCTCAACAGGGGACCAAGAGACCCAGTACTTC
CSARGSTGDQETQYF
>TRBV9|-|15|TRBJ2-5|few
TGTGCCAGCAGCCTCGATCCGGGGGCGGGGGAGACCCAGTACTTC
CASSLDPGAGETQYF
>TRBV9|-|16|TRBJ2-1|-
TGTGCCAGCGCCTCCGGCCCCCTACTTGGCTCCGATGAGCAGTTCTTC
CASASGPLLGSDEQFF
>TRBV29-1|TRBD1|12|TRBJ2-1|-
TGCAGCGTCAGGGGACAGGTTCATGAGCAGTTCTTC
CSVRGQVHEQFF
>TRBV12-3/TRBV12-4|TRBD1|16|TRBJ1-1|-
TGTGCCAGCAGTTCGGACAGGGGGCCATGGGACACTGAAGCTTTCTTT
CASSSDRGPWDTEAFF